One and the same sample provided the 31 T cell receptor beta chains below, sequenced in a study of regulatory T cells in long-lasting Graves disease. The authors built TCR beta libraries using iRepertoire HTBI primers and Arm-PCR of CDR3 regions. Via MiXCR, TCRdb re-called the multiplex PCR reads, giving one row per CDR3 protein. The sample has a few hundred thousand distinct CDR3 sequences; around 20% are singletons. Time point: newly diagnosed GD, antithyroid drugs for less than 3 months. Generation of the TCR library employed RNA extracted from PBMCs. Here the sequenced sample was peripheral blood mononuclear cells (PBMCs), taken at new diagnosis, from a patient treated with antithyroid drugs. These receptors came from a female donor with Graves disease.

In this sample, this clonotype turned up many times. The chain has TRBV6-5 and TRBJ2-7, with TRBD1 matching over 8 bases. The CDR3 is 15 amino acids. Unmatched junction bases numbered 3, after V lost 0 bases and J lost 2 bases. CDR1 and CDR2 from the germline V gene are MNHEY and SVGAGI. CDR3 sequence: CASSYSQGATYEQYF. CDR3 sequence (DNA): TGTGCCAGCAGTTACTCCCAGGGGGCCACCTACGAGCAGTACTTC.

The chain employs TRBV29-1 and TRBJ2-2; TRBD2 is a possible D gene (6 bases). The V gene lost 6 bases and the J gene lost 7 bases, with 9 bases spanning the gap. The germline CDR1 and CDR2 sequences are SQVTM and ANQGSEA. The CDR3 contains 11 residues. The CDR3 region is CSVGTGGELFF. For the CDR3, the DNA is TGCAGCGTGGGGACTGGCGGGGAGCTGTTTTTT.

The CDR3 DNA reads as TGTGCCAGCAGCTTAGTGGGGACAGGAGGTGATGAGCAGTTCTTC. It is translated as CASSLVGTGGDEQFF. V and J are TRBV7-2 and TRBJ2-1; the match to TRBD1 covers 8 bases. V was pared by 1 base and J by 8 bases, with 7 bases of the junction left unmatched. The CDR3 is made up of 15 amino acids. Germline CDR1 and CDR2: SGHTA and FQGNSA.

The V call is TRBV6-1, the J call TRBJ2-5; 7 nucleotides match TRBD2. Germline V gene lookup returns CDR1 MNHNS and CDR2 SASEGT. Germline trimming cut 5 bases from V and 2 bases from J; bases unmatched to any gene: 2. This CDR3 region has 13 residues. CDR3 loop: CASSLAEQETQYF. In DNA form, the CDR3 reads TGTGCCAGCAGTCTAGCGGAACAAGAGACCCAGTACTTC.

This clonotype was counted a single time. A single base separates this from a much larger clone, so it may be a read error. As DNA, the CDR3 is TGTGCCACCACACGGGGGGGGCGATTCACAGATACGCAGTATTTT. Its translation: CATTRGGRFTDTQYF. This rearrangement joins TRBV14 to TRBJ2-3; the match to TRBD2 covers 8 bases. Germline CDR1 and CDR2: SGHDN and FVKESK. Trimming removed 10 bases from V and 2 bases from J; junction bases left unmatched: 11. The CDR3 runs 15 residues.

In its sample, this clonotype was seen many times. The chain has TRBV7-3 and TRBJ1-1; 7 bases match TRBD1. Germline loops: CDR1 SGHTA, CDR2 FQGTGA. The CDR3 totals 13 residues. V trimming: 4 bases; J trimming: 4 bases; junction bases outside the gene matches: 3. The CDR3 DNA follows: TGTGCCAGCAGCTCTTCAGGGGGCACTGAAGCTTTCTTT. Protein: CASSSSGGTEAFF.

This clonotype has a count of ten or more. The chain joins TRBV5-8 to TRBJ2-7; no reliable D call. The V end lost 4 bases, the J end lost 5 bases, and 13 bases lay between the germline ends. CDR1 is SGHTS, CDR2 YDEGEE, per germline. The CDR3 has 13 amino acids. CDR3 nucleotides: TGTGCCAGCAGCAATCCTGGGGTCCACGAGCAGTACTTC. Translating gives CASSNPGVHEQYF.

This chain connects TRBV4-1 to TRBJ1-2; 7 bases fit TRBD1. With 3 bases clipped from V and 5 bases from J, the junction kept 6 bases outside the gene matches. The CDR3 contains 14 residues. Germline V gives CDR1 MGHRA, CDR2 YSYEKL. This chain's CDR3 is CASSQRQGDYGYTF. The CDR3 nucleotides are TGCGCCAGCAGCCAGAGACAGGGAGATTATGGCTACACCTTC.

This clonotype was found many times. This chain connects TRBV2 to TRBJ2-5, with 10 bases identical to TRBD2. CDR1 SNHLY and CDR2 FYNNEI come from the germline V gene. V was clipped by 7 bases and J by 4 bases; unmatched bases: 15. The length of the CDR3 is 17 residues. CDR3 residues: CASIPWASGSSTETQYF. The CDR3 DNA reads as TGTGCCAGCATCCCTTGGGCTAGCGGGAGTTCGACAGAGACCCAGTACTTC.

This clonotype was seen many times. This chain uses TRBV12-5 with TRBJ1-2, with unresolved D. The CDR3 sequence is 13 residues long. CDR1 is LGHNT, CDR2 FRNRAP, per germline. CDR3 region: CASASQVDYGYTF. CDR3 bases: TGTGCGTCCGCCTCACAAGTGGACTATGGCTACACCTTC.

The chain couples TRBV27 to TRBJ2-7; D gene uncertain. Between the trimmed V and J ends, which lost 0 bases and 9 bases, there was a span of 12 bases. Germline CDR1 and CDR2: MNHEY and SMNVEV (reference sequence). The CDR3 length is 13 residues. CDR3 amino acids: CASSLSPPDGQYF. CDR3 coding DNA: TGTGCCAGCAGTTTATCCCCTCCGGACGGGCAGTACTTC.

This clonotype appeared many times. The V and J genes are TRBV29-1 and TRBJ2-3; D ambiguous. Germline CDR1 is SQVTM and CDR2 is ANQGSEA. Trimming stripped 3 bases from V and 5 bases from J, with 9 bases between. The CDR3 is 12 residues long. The CDR3 spells CSVDLDGDTQYF. The CDR3 DNA is TGCAGCGTTGACCTAGATGGAGATACGCAGTATTTT.

Points on this clonotype: This could be a read error, since a much larger clone is one nucleotide away. The chain carries TRBV7-3 and TRBJ2-2, with D tentatively TRBD1 or TRBD2 (5 bases each). V dropped 4 bases and J dropped 2 bases, with 14 bases sitting between them. Per germline, CDR1 SGHTA and CDR2 FQGTGA. There are 16 residues in the CDR3. The CDR3, as DNA: TGTGCCAGCAGCTCAAACCGGGGCATTAACACCGGGGAGCTGTTTTTT. Its translation is CASSSNRGINTGELFF. Variable domain in full (rest from reference TRBV7-3 and TRBJ2-2): GAGVSQTPSNKVTEKGKYVELRCDPISGHTALYWYRQSLGQGPEFLIYFQGTGAADDSGLPNDRFFAVRPEGSVSTLKIQRTERGDSAVYLCASSSNRGINTGELFFGEGSRLTVL.

This clonotype has a count of ten or more. This chain connects TRBV7-8 to TRBJ2-7; perhaps D is TRBD1 or TRBD2 (6 bases each). Germline lookup yields CDR1 SGHVS and CDR2 FQNEAQ. V lost 1 base to trimming and J lost 3 bases, with 13 bases between them. CDR3 length equals 15 residues. The CDR3 is CASSLERGDFYEQYF. The CDR3 region has the DNA TGTGCCAGCAGCTTAGAGAGGGGGGACTTCTACGAGCAGTACTTC.

This clonotype has a handful of counts. The V and J genes are TRBV10-1 and TRBJ1-1; D is perhaps TRBD1 (5 bases). V gave up 2 bases and J gave up 7 bases, with 8 bases separating them. The CDR3 has 12 residues. CDR1 and CDR2 (germline): WNHNN, SYGVQD (reference sequence). As DNA, the CDR3 is TGCGCCAGCAGTGAGCCAGACAGTGAAGCTTTCTTT. Translated, it gives CASSEPDSEAFF.

Ten or more counts support this clonotype. This chain joins TRBV2 and TRBJ1-4; unclear D gene. Germline CDR1 reads SNHLY; CDR2 reads FYNNEI. CDR3 size: 12 residues. V lost 3 bases and J lost 10, with 9 bases in between. The CDR3 is CASSENSGKLFF. The CDR3 DNA is TGTGCCAGCAGTGAGAATAGTGGAAAACTGTTTTTT.

This clonotype came up many times. The chain couples TRBV25-1 to TRBJ2-7; TRBD2 agrees at 8 bases. The CDR3 is made up of 24 amino acids. The junction had 35 bases not matched to a gene; V was cut back by 5 bases and J by 2 bases. Germline values: CDR1 MGHDK, CDR2 SYGVNS. CDR3 nucleotide sequence: TGTGCCAGCAGTCCGCGGACCCCGATAGGAGGGGGACTACGCAGCGGGAGTACCCCCTACGAGCAGTACTTC. It encodes CASSPRTPIGGGLRSGSTPYEQYF.

This sequence joins TRBV7-3 and TRBJ1-5; D is ambiguous. Germline lookup yields CDR1 SGHTA and CDR2 FQGTGA. Trimming removed 7 bases at V and 2 bases at J, with 12 bases between. CDR3 length equals 14 residues. CDR3 bases: TGTGCCAGCACTTCCTTAGAGGGCAATCAGCCCCAGCATTTT. Residues: CASTSLEGNQPQHF.

This clonotype was detected many times. The chain has TRBV27 and TRBJ1-1; 8 bases match TRBD1. The CDR3 runs 14 residues. The trim removed 6 bases at V and 7 bases at J, leaving 10 bases unmatched. Germline CDR1 is MNHEY and CDR2 is SMNVEV (reference sequence). CDR3 residues: CASREPGQANEAFF. In DNA form, the CDR3 reads TGTGCCAGCAGAGAACCGGGACAGGCTAATGAAGCTTTCTTT.

This clonotype came up many times. The chain uses TRBV4-2 and TRBJ2-7; 8 bases align to TRBD1. CDR3 length: 15 amino acids. V trimming: 0 bases; J trimming: 3 bases; junction bases outside the gene matches: 4. CDR1 is LGHNA and CDR2 is YNFKEQ in the germline V gene. The CDR3 DNA reads TGTGCCAGCAGCCAAGATTACAGGGGGAACTACGAGCAGTACTTC. As protein: CASSQDYRGNYEQYF.

This clonotype appeared a few times. V is TRBV20-1 and J is TRBJ2-1; 13 nucleotides line up with TRBD2. J lost 1 base, V lost 0 bases, and 12 bases had no gene match. The CDR3 is made up of 20 amino acids. The germline CDR1 and CDR2 sequences are DFQATT and SNEGSKA (reference sequence). The CDR3 DNA follows: TGCAGTGCTAGAGAAGATCCCGGGACTAGCGGGGACCCTTCCTACAATGAGCAGTTCTTC. Amino acids: CSAREDPGTSGDPSYNEQFF.

This clonotype was detected ten times or more. This sequence joins TRBV11-2 and TRBJ2-5; TRBD2 matches at 7 bases. The ends lost 5 bases at V and 2 bases at J; junction bases unmatched: 11. The CDR3 runs to 16 residues. The germline CDR1 and CDR2 sequences are SGHAT and FQNNGV. The CDR3 is CASSPRTRGGQETQYF. DNA of the CDR3: TGTGCCAGCAGCCCCCGGACTAGAGGCGGACAAGAGACCCAGTACTTC.

This clonotype has more than one count but fewer than ten. V and J are TRBV30 and TRBJ1-1; 9 positions agree with TRBD1. Germline CDR1 is GTSNPN and CDR2 is SVGIG (reference sequence). This CDR3 is built from 13 residues. V lost 5 bases, J lost 7 bases, and 8 bases stayed unmatched. CDR3 sequence: CAWHQQGAYEAFF. CDR3 nucleotide sequence: TGTGCCTGGCACCAACAGGGGGCGTATGAAGCTTTCTTT.

The CDR3 spells CASSLELVGNYEQYF. CDR3 nucleotide sequence: TGCGCCAGCAGCTTGGAACTAGTGGGGAACTACGAGCAGTACTTC. The V call is TRBV5-1, the J call TRBJ2-7; D may be TRBD2 (5 bases). CDR1 is SGHRS and CDR2 is YFSETQ in the germline V gene. Trimming pared 0 bases from V and 3 bases from J, leaving 13 bases between. This CDR3 comprises 15 residues.

Ten or more counts support this clonotype. The junction departs from the called germline gene at one end, perhaps through a read error. The rearrangement links TRBV12-3 or TRBV12-4 to TRBJ2-3, with D perhaps matching TRBD2 (5 bases). This CDR3 has 13 amino acids. As DNA, the CDR3 is TGTGCCAGCAGTTTGACTGAGGGAGATGCGCAGTATTTT. Protein: CASSLTEGDAQYF.

This clonotype occurred many times. J is TRBJ1-1 and V is TRBV12-3 or TRBV12-4; D is unclear. The CDR3 sequence is 12 residues long. V gave up 5 bases and J gave up 7 bases, with 11 bases separating them. The CDR3 spells CASSPPGREAFF. As DNA, the CDR3 is TGTGCCAGCAGTCCGCCGGGCCGTGAAGCTTTCTTT.

This clonotype has ten or more counts. The chain uses TRBV28 and TRBJ2-7; 8 positions agree with TRBD1. The CDR3 is 14 amino acids. CDR1 is MDHEN and CDR2 is SYDVKM in the germline V gene. After removal of 2 bases from V and 5 bases from J, the junction contained 5 bases not matched to a gene. CDR3 sequence (DNA): TGTGCCAGCAGTTTAGCAGGGGGCGTGAACGAGCAGTACTTC. Residues: CASSLAGGVNEQYF.

This clonotype has at least ten counts. The chain couples TRBV3-1 to TRBJ1-5; D is ambiguous. Germline V CDR1 and CDR2: LGHDT, YNNKEL (reference sequence). V lost 2 bases, J lost 5 bases, and 7 bases lay in between. The CDR3 sequence is 13 residues long. Written as DNA, the CDR3 is TGTGCCAGCAGCCAATCGTCAGATCAGCCCCAGCATTTT. This codes for CASSQSSDQPQHF.

This clonotype was seen repeatedly, ten times or more. A read error may explain this, as a much larger clone is one base away. The V call is TRBV12-3 or TRBV12-4, the J call TRBJ1-1; D not resolved. V dropped 5 bases and J dropped 2 bases, with 15 bases sitting between them. The CDR3 spans 15 residues. The CDR3 loop reads CASSLFGRANTEAFF. In nucleotides, the CDR3 is TGTGCCAGCAGTCTATTCGGGAGGGCTAACACTGAAGCTTTCTTT.

This clonotype was recorded at least ten times. V is TRBV14 and J is TRBJ2-7, with D possibly called TRBD1 or TRBD2 (5 bases each). Trimming cost V 4 bases and J 2 bases, with 12 bases left between them. Germline-derived CDR1 and CDR2 are SGHDN and FVKESK. CDR3 length: 14 amino acids. The CDR3 loop is CASSPGTRAYEQYF. The CDR3 DNA follows: TGTGCCAGCAGCCCCGGGACCAGAGCCTACGAGCAGTACTTC.

V and J are TRBV5-4 and TRBJ2-6, with 9 bases identical to TRBD1. The CDR3 extends over 18 amino acids. Germline CDR1 reads SGHNT; CDR2 reads YYREEE (reference sequence). V shed 4 bases, J shed 0 bases, and the junction held 8 bases outside the gene matches. In DNA form, the CDR3 reads TGTGCCAGCAGCCGTCGGACAGGGGCTTACTCTGGGGCCAACGTCCTGACTTTC. Its translation is CASSRRTGAYSGANVLTF.